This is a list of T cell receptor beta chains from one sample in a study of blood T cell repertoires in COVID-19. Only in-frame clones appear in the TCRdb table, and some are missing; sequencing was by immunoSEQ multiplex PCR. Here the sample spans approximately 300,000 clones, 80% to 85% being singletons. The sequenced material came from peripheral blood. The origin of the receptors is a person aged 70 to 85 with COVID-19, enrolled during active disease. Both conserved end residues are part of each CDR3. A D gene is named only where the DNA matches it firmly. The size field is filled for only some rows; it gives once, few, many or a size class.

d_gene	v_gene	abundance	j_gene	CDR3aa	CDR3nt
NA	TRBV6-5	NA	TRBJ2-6	CASSLNSGANVLTF	TGTGCCAGCAGTCTAAACTCTGGGGCCAACGTCCTGACTTTC
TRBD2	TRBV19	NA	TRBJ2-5	CASSITGGQETQYF	TGTGCCAGTAGTATTACGGGGGGGCAAGAGACCCAGTACTTC
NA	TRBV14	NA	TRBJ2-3	CASSQHWSPSGRPDTQYF	TGTGCCAGCAGCCAACATTGGAGCCCCAGCGGCAGGCCGGATACGCAGTATTTT
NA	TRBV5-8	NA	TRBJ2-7	CASSLYSGGSYEQYF	TGTGCCAGCAGCTTGTATTCAGGTGGTTCCTACGAGCAGTACTTC
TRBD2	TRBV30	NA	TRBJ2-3	CAWNGISGSLNTQYF	TGTGCCTGGAATGGTATCAGCGGGAGTTTGAATACGCAGTATTTT
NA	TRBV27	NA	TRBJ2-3	CASRRTSTDTQYF	TGTGCCAGCAGACGTACTAGCACAGATACGCAGTATTTT
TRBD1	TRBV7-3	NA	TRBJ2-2	CASSLTAGGKVGTGELFF	TGTGCCAGCAGCTTAACGGCAGGGGGAAAGGTGGGTACCGGGGAGCTGTTTTTT
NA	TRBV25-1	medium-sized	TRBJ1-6	CASSADYRDTYNSPLHF	TGTGCCAGCAGTGCAGACTACCGGGACACCTATAATTCACCCCTCCACTTT
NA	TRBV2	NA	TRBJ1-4	CASSRTGTPLNEKLFF	TGTGCCAGCAGTCGCACCGGGACACCACTAAATGAAAAACTGTTTTTT
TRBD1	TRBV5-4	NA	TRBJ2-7	CASSKGTGVMYEQYF	TGTGCCAGCAGCAAAGGGACAGGGGTGATGTACGAGCAGTACTTC
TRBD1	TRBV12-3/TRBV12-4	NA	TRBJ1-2	CASSFRGNYGYTF	TGTGCCAGCAGTTTCAGGGGGAACTATGGCTACACCTTC